The present entry profiles one T cell receptor (beta chain) with its context. Its antigen is not identified. MiXCR, run by TCRdb on the 5' RACE reads, gives a single entry per CDR3 protein. The repertoire holds about 170,000 distinct CDR3 sequences, roughly 18% seen once, with 7.8% in the top ten. These data belong to a study of CD8 T cells in ankylosing spondylitis. Study findings and constraints: Relatively rare in peripheral blood, disease-linked clones were also CD8+. Apparently characteristic of ankylosing spondylitis blood was a TCR beta motif (about 8 highly homologous variants). Existing reports had already noted some motif variants in reactive arthritis synovial fluid and blood.

The CDR3 covers 14 residues. V was pared by 3 bases and J by 0 bases, with 5 bases between. Germline CDR1 MDHEN, CDR2 SYDVKM. The receptor was derived from a male donor with ankylosing spondylitis or in good health (not recorded which). This sequence joins TRBV28 and TRBJ2-2; no firm D call. Sequenced material: blood, either unsorted or a sorted T cell fraction (not recorded which). CDR3 amino acids: CASSFTANTGELFF. The CDR3 DNA is TGTGCCAGCAGTTTTACGGCGAACACCGGGGAGCTGTTTTTT.